The rows below give T cell receptor beta chains drawn from one sample of a study of cytomegalovirus exposure and HLA in healthy donors. Method: immunoSEQ multiplex PCR; TCRdb's copy keeps in-frame clones and lacks some. Of 150,000 to 250,000 clones listed, approximately 80% are singletons. Sequences were obtained from PBMCs. The source of these receptors is a woman under 40 in good health and CMV-seropositive. Both conserved end residues are part of each CDR3. A D gene is named only where the DNA matches it firmly. The size of a clone is reported for some rows only, either as once, few or many, or as a class for expanded clones.

j_gene	v_gene	d_gene	abundance	CDR3nt	CDR3aa
TRBJ2-2	TRBV2	NA	NA	TGTGCCAGCAGGGACAGAAGGTCGGGGAACACCGGGGAGCTGTTTTTT	CASRDRRSGNTGELFF
TRBJ2-7	TRBV7-8	NA	NA	TGTGCCAGCAGCGCCAGCTACGAGCAGTACTTC	CASSASYEQYF
TRBJ2-2	TRBV23-1	TRBD2	NA	TGCGCCAGCAGTCATAGCGGGAGTGTTTATTTAACCGGGGAGCTGTTTTTT	CASSHSGSVYLTGELFF
TRBJ2-7	TRBV27	TRBD1	NA	TGTGCCAGCAGTCCCGCACTGGGACAGGACACCTACGAGCAGTACTTC	CASSPALGQDTYEQYF
TRBJ1-2	TRBV2	NA	NA	TGTGCCAGCAGTACCCGGGGGGCCTATGGCTACACCTTC	CASSTRGAYGYTF
TRBJ2-7	TRBV29-1	NA	NA	TGCAGCGGTCGGAAAGGGAGCTCCTACGAGCAGTACTTC	CSGRKGSSYEQYF
TRBJ2-2	TRBV5-1	NA	NA	TGCGCCAGCAGAGGAGCGAGCCCCACCGGGGAGCTGTTTTTT	CASRGASPTGELFF
TRBJ1-1	TRBV29-1	TRBD1	NA	TGCAGCGGAACCGGGACAGGGACTTCGAACACTGAAGCTTTCTTT	CSGTGTGTSNTEAFF
TRBJ1-1	TRBV7-6	TRBD1	NA	TGTGCCAGCAGCTTAGCAGCGGGACAGGGGGATGAAGCTTTCTTT	CASSLAAGQGDEAFF
TRBJ2-3	TRBV5-1	NA	once	TGCGCCAGCAGCTCGCAAAGACAGGACCTCACAGATACGCAGTATTTT	CASSSQRQDLTDTQYF
TRBJ2-7	TRBV5-1	TRBD1	NA	TGCGCCAGCAGCTTGGGAGGGGGCCCTTTCTCCTACGAGCAGTACTTC	CASSLGGGPFSYEQYF
TRBJ2-7	TRBV5-4	NA	NA	TGTGCCAGCAGCTTTATAGGGGGTGAGCAGTACTTC	CASSFIGGEQYF
TRBJ2-7	TRBV29-1	TRBD1	many	TGCAGCGTTGAAGAGCAGGGGGCCTACGAGCAGTACTTC	CSVEEQGAYEQYF
TRBJ2-5	TRBV25-1	NA	NA	TGTGCCAGCAGTGAGGGTAGGGGTCCCACTGAGACCCAGTACTTC	CASSEGRGPTETQYF
TRBJ1-1	TRBV28	NA	NA	TGTGCCAGCAGTTTGGGGAGAGCGACCGCTGAAGCTTTCTTT	CASSLGRATAEAFF
TRBJ1-1	TRBV6-1	NA	NA	TGTGCCATAGGCCGTGGCGGGGGCTTCACTGAAGCTTTCTTT	CAIGRGGGFTEAFF
TRBJ1-1	TRBV6-5	NA	NA	TGTGCCAGCAGTCCGAAGACGAGGCCCCTTACTGAAGCTTTCTTT	CASSPKTRPLTEAFF
TRBJ1-2	TRBV27	NA	NA	TGTGCCAGCAGTTTTTCCCCACAGGAGTATTATGGCTACACCTTC	CASSFSPQEYYGYTF
TRBJ1-1	TRBV30	NA	NA	TGTGCCTGGATTCGGCAGGCGAACACTGAAGCTTTCTTT	CAWIRQANTEAFF
TRBJ2-7	TRBV28	TRBD1	NA	TGTGCCAGCCGAAAGGGGACAGGGTGGAACTACGAGCAGTACTTC	CASRKGTGWNYEQYF
TRBJ2-7	TRBV11-2	TRBD2	NA	TGTGCCAGCAGCTTCTACGAAGCGGGAGGGCTGGGGGAGCAGTACTTC	CASSFYEAGGLGEQYF
TRBJ2-2	TRBV5-1	TRBD1	few	TGCGCCAGCAGCCTCGGACAGGGGGCGGACACCGGGGAGCTGTTTTTT	CASSLGQGADTGELFF